These T cell receptor beta chains were read from a single sample in a study of early stage breast cancer tumors. TCRdb keeps only in-frame clones here, not all; method: immunoSEQ multiplex PCR. The sample has tens of thousands of clones, 75% to 95% seen once. The specimen sequenced was blood. These TCRs come from a person between 65 and 79 years old with breast cancer. The CDR3 runs from the conserved cysteine through the conserved F or W. A D gene is named only where the DNA matches it firmly. Clone sizes are given selectively: once, few, many, or a class where the clone is expanded.

J | D | size | V | CDR3 | DNA
TRBJ2-1 | TRBD2 | . | TRBV5-1 | CASTLGLAGIEQFF | TGCGCCAGCACGCTGGGACTAGCGGGGATTGAGCAGTTCTTC
TRBJ1-2 | . | few | TRBV19 | CASSIASYGYTF | TGTGCCAGTAGTATAGCCTCCTATGGCTACACCTTC
TRBJ2-5 | TRBD1 | . | TRBV5-1 | CASSSTGTQETQYF | TGCGCCAGCAGCTCGACAGGGACCCAAGAGACCCAGTACTTC
TRBJ2-3 | . | . | TRBV7-2 | CASSLVASAGDTQYF | TGTGCCAGCAGCTTAGTGGCTAGCGCCGGAGATACGCAGTATTTT
TRBJ1-4 | TRBD1 | . | TRBV5-5 | CASSLQGANEKLFF | TGTGCCAGCAGCTTACAGGGGGCTAATGAAAAACTGTTTTTT
TRBJ2-1 | . | . | TRBV28 | CASSPLDWGSYNEQFF | TGTGCCAGCAGTCCGCTGGACTGGGGCTCCTACAATGAGCAGTTCTTC
TRBJ2-7 | TRBD1 | . | TRBV30 | CAWSRQGNEQYF | TGTGCCTGGAGTCGACAGGGGAATGAGCAGTACTTC
TRBJ2-7 | TRBD1 | . | TRBV10-3 | CAISENTGGFDEQYF | TGTGCCATCAGTGAGAACACAGGGGGCTTCGACGAGCAGTACTTC
TRBJ2-3 | TRBD2 | . | TRBV7-2 | CASSQLGGAAADTQYF | TGTGCCAGCAGTCAGCTCGGGGGGGCCGCGGCAGATACGCAGTATTTT
TRBJ1-2 | . | . | TRBV6-5 | CASSYSQSQPAYTF | TGTGCCAGCAGTTACTCACAGTCGCAGCCTGCCTACACCTTC
TRBJ2-5 | TRBD1 | . | TRBV2 | CASSELGQGIETQYF | TGTGCCAGCAGTGAATTAGGACAGGGGATTGAGACCCAGTACTTC
TRBJ2-3 | . | . | TRBV2 | CASKGRVRGPGTDTQYF | TGTGCCAGCAAAGGAAGAGTGAGAGGTCCTGGGACAGATACGCAGTATTTT
TRBJ2-1 | TRBD2 | . | TRBV4-3 | CASSPGTSGASSYNEQFF | TGCGCCAGCAGCCCCGGGACTAGCGGGGCAAGCTCCTACAATGAGCAGTTCTTC
TRBJ2-7 | TRBD1 | . | TRBV4-3 | CASSQGRQGAREQYF | TGCGCCAGCAGCCAGGGAAGACAGGGGGCAAGGGAGCAGTACTTC
TRBJ1-3 | . | . | TRBV25-1 | CASSDLRTGNTIYF | TGTGCCAGCAGTGATCTGCGGACTGGAAACACCATATATTTT
TRBJ1-6 | TRBD1 | once | TRBV6-5 | CASSYRQGSSPLHF | TGTGCCAGCAGTTACCGACAGGGTAGCTCACCCCTCCACTTT
TRBJ2-3 | . | . | TRBV5-4 | CASSFRGADTQYF | TGTGCCAGCAGCTTCCGGGGAGCAGATACGCAGTATTTT
TRBJ2-3 | TRBD2 | . | TRBV7-2 | CASSSQAGGLTQYF | TGTGCCAGCAGTTCCCAAGCGGGGGGCCTTACGCAGTATTTT
TRBJ2-3 | TRBD2 | . | TRBV5-5 | CASTRTSGTTDTQYF | TGTGCCAGCACTAGGACTAGCGGGACAACAGATACGCAGTATTTT
TRBJ2-7 | TRBD1 | . | TRBV30 | CAWKTGGFYEQYF | TGTGCCTGGAAGACAGGGGGGTTCTACGAGCAGTACTTC
TRBJ2-1 | TRBD1 | . | TRBV6-4 | CASSEGGQGGMFF | TGTGCCAGCAGTGAGGGGGGACAGGGTGGGATGTTCTTC
TRBJ1-5 | . | . | TRBV19 | CASSIVGVVGQPQHF | TGTGCCAGTAGTATTGTCGGGGTTGTGGGTCAGCCCCAGCATTTT
TRBJ2-7 | . | . | TRBV6-1 | CASSEYPGTYGEQYF | TGTGCCAGCAGTGAATACCCCGGGACTTACGGCGAGCAGTACTTC
TRBJ1-4 | TRBD1 | . | TRBV14 | CASSRRQGATNEKLFF | TGTGCCAGCAGCCGACGACAGGGGGCAACTAATGAAAAACTGTTTTTT
TRBJ1-4 | . | . | TRBV9 | CASSVGPRDNPNEKLFF | TGTGCCAGCAGCGTAGGGCCACGGGACAATCCTAATGAAAAACTGTTTTTT
TRBJ2-1 | TRBD2 | . | TRBV5-1 | CASSWGPSGGANEQFF | TGCGCCAGCAGCTGGGGTCCTAGCGGGGGGGCCAATGAGCAGTTCTTC
TRBJ1-5 | . | few | TRBV25-1 | CASSTTGSNQPQHF | TGTGCCAGCAGTACTACAGGGAGCAATCAGCCCCAGCATTTT
TRBJ2-1 | . | . | TRBV30 | CAWGPRGNEQFF | TGTGCCTGGGGGCCACGGGGCAATGAGCAGTTCTTC
TRBJ2-7 | TRBD1 | . | TRBV11-3 | CASSPDRGNEQYF | TGTGCCAGCAGCCCAGACAGGGGCAACGAGCAGTACTTC
TRBJ2-5 | TRBD2 | . | TRBV7-6 | CASSLGTSGQETQYF | TGTGCCAGCAGCTTAGGGACTAGCGGCCAAGAGACCCAGTACTTC
TRBJ1-3 | . | once | TRBV28 | CASPDSSGNTIYF | TGTGCCAGCCCGGACAGCTCTGGAAACACCATATATTTT
TRBJ1-2 | . | . | TRBV10-3 | CAISESRWGYTF | TGTGCCATCAGTGAGTCTCGGTGGGGCTACACCTTC
TRBJ1-5 | . | few | TRBV18 | CASSPGRDQPQHF | TGTGCCAGCTCACCAGGCAGGGATCAGCCCCAGCATTTT
TRBJ1-2 | . | once | TRBV5-1 | CASADSHYGYTF | TGCGCCAGTGCGGACAGCCACTATGGCTACACCTTC
TRBJ1-3 | TRBD1 | . | TRBV6-5 | CASRRQGAGGNTIYF | TGTGCCAGCAGAAGACAGGGGGCGGGTGGAAACACCATATATTTT
TRBJ1-5 | TRBD1 | . | TRBV28 | CASRPDREGQPQHF | TGTGCCAGCAGGCCGGACAGGGAAGGTCAGCCCCAGCATTTT
TRBJ2-5 | TRBD2 | few | TRBV28 | CASSLGLAGGWMGTQYF | TGTGCCAGCAGCCTCGGACTAGCGGGAGGGTGGATGGGGACCCAGTACTTC
TRBJ1-5 | . | . | TRBV10-2 | CASRFTDDQPQHF | TGCGCCAGCAGATTTACAGATGATCAGCCCCAGCATTTT
TRBJ2-7 | TRBD1 | . | TRBV7-9 | CASSARPGQETYEQYF | TGTGCCAGCAGCGCCCGCCCGGGACAGGAAACCTACGAGCAGTACTTC
TRBJ2-1 | TRBD1 | . | TRBV5-6 | CASSSIQGTYNEQFF | TGTGCCAGCAGCTCCATACAGGGGACCTACAATGAGCAGTTCTTC
TRBJ1-1 | . | . | TRBV6-5 | CASSTPWGEGAFF | TGTGCCAGCAGCACACCATGGGGAGAAGGGGCTTTCTTT
TRBJ2-1 | TRBD2 | . | TRBV7-9 | CASSARGLASSYNEQFF | TGTGCCAGCAGCGCCAGGGGACTAGCGAGCTCCTACAATGAGCAGTTCTTC
TRBJ2-5 | TRBD1 | . | TRBV10-3 | CAISESRDRGVGETQYF | TGTGCCATCAGTGAGTCCCGAGACAGGGGCGTCGGAGAGACCCAGTACTTC
TRBJ1-5 | . | . | TRBV6-6 | CASSYGGRANQPQHF | TGTGCCAGCAGTTACGGGGGCAGGGCGAATCAGCCCCAGCATTTT
TRBJ2-7 | . | . | TRBV5-4 | CASSFGERGYEQYF | TGTGCCAGCAGCTTCGGGGAAAGAGGCTACGAGCAGTACTTC
TRBJ2-3 | TRBD2 | . | TRBV5-1 | CASSLSGSVVDTQYF | TGCGCCAGCAGCCTTAGCGGGAGCGTCGTAGATACGCAGTATTTT
TRBJ1-3 | TRBD1 | . | TRBV11-2 | CASSSGQLSGNTIYF | TGTGCCAGCAGCTCGGGACAGCTCTCTGGAAACACCATATATTTT